The 15 T cell receptor beta chains below were found in one sample sequenced in a study of response to subunit inactivated influenza vaccine. One entry per CDR3 protein, called by TCRdb with MiXCR from the RT-PCR reads. The repertoire holds roughly 650,000 distinct CDR3 sequences, around 16% seen once, with roughly 11% in the top ten. The sample consisted of PBMCs from blood, taken approximately 13 days after vaccination. The receptors stem from a man aged 50 or older who received an inactivated influenza vaccine.

This clonotype was counted a few times. This sequence joins TRBV28 and TRBJ2-6; perhaps D is TRBD1 or TRBD2 (5 bases each). CDR3 length: 19 residues. The V end was cut by 4 bases, the J end by 0 bases, with 19 bases between. CDR1 is MDHEN, CDR2 SYDVKM, per germline. CDR3 DNA: TGTGCCAGCAGTTCCGTAAGGGTCAGGGAGAGCTCTGGGGCCAACGTCCTGACTTTC. Translation gives CASSSVRVRESSGANVLTF.

Only a few counts were recorded for this clonotype. The gene calls are TRBV6-5 and TRBJ2-3; 11 nucleotides agree with TRBD2. The CDR3 runs to 16 residues. CDR1 is MNHEY and CDR2 is SVGAGI in the germline V gene. V shed 4 bases and J 5 bases; nucleotides not matched to a gene: 8. CDR3 in amino acids: CASSLGAGTSGDTQYF. CDR3 sequence (DNA): TGTGCCAGCAGTTTGGGGGCGGGGACTAGCGGAGATACGCAGTATTTT.

This chain joins TRBV4-1 and TRBJ2-1; a weak D match, TRBD1 (5 bases). The CDR3 length is 16 residues. The germline V gene has CDR1 MGHRA and CDR2 YSYEKL. With 5 bases removed from V and 7 bases from J, the gap between germline ends came to 21 bases. DNA of the CDR3: TGCGCCAGCAGCATTACTGTAATCGGCTACAGGAATGAGCAGTTCTTC. Its protein product is CASSITVIGYRNEQFF.

This chain links TRBV27 with TRBJ2-3, with 7 bases that match TRBD1. V was clipped by 6 bases and J by 4 bases; unmatched bases: 16. CDR3 length: 17 amino acids. Germline CDR1 is MNHEY and CDR2 is SMNVEV (reference sequence). The CDR3 spells CASRSLLPRDSSDTQYF. The CDR3 nucleotides read TGTGCCAGCAGAAGCCTCCTCCCTCGGGACAGCTCAGATACGCAGTATTTT.

The rearrangement uses TRBV29-1 and TRBJ2-5; 7 bases match TRBD2. CDR3 length: 13 residues. The germline gives CDR1 SQVTM, CDR2 ANQGSEA. J gave up 5 bases and V 7 bases, and 10 bases lay outside the gene matches. The CDR3 here is CSAGGRAEETQYF. CDR3 nucleotide sequence: TGCAGCGCTGGTGGGAGGGCCGAGGAGACCCAGTACTTC.

The chain recombines TRBV4-3 with TRBJ2-1; D unresolved. Germline V gives CDR1 LGHNA, CDR2 YSLEER. There are 12 residues in the CDR3. The germline V and J ends were trimmed by 0 bases and 7 bases, with 4 bases remaining between them. Here the CDR3 reads CASSQDSNEQFF. Here the CDR3 DNA reads TGCGCCAGCAGCCAAGATTCGAATGAGCAGTTCTTC.

This clonotype was seen a handful of times. This rearrangement joins TRBV6-1 to TRBJ1-1; no reliable D call. Germline values: CDR1 MNHNS, CDR2 SASEGT. The germline V and J ends were trimmed by 3 bases and 4 bases, with 9 bases remaining between them. There are 13 residues in the CDR3. CDR3: CASSDRIGTEAFF. The CDR3 DNA reads as TGTGCCAGCAGTGACAGGATTGGCACTGAAGCTTTCTTT.

This clonotype was picked up a small number of times. The J gene is TRBJ2-2, the V gene TRBV28, with no clear D. In germline, CDR1 is MDHEN, CDR2 SYDVKM. Trimming took 4 bases from V and 7 from J, leaving 13 bases between them. The CDR3 runs 14 residues. CDR3 loop: CASSSAGMSGELFF. CDR3 nucleotides: TGTGCCAGCAGTTCAGCAGGAATGAGCGGGGAGCTGTTTTTT. The full variable domain, in which reference TRBV28 and TRBJ2-2 provide the parts outside the CDR3, is DVKVTQSSRYLVKRTGEKVFLECVQDMDHENMFWYRQDPGLGLRLIYFSYDVKMKEKGDIPEGYSVSREKKERFSLILESASTNQTSMYLCASSSAGMSGELFFGEGSRLTVL.

The chain recombines TRBV29-1 with TRBJ2-1, with TRBD2 as a possible D gene (5 bases). V was shortened by 7 bases and J by 7 bases, with 17 bases between the two germline ends. This CDR3 spans 13 amino acids. Germline V CDR1 and CDR2: SQVTM, ANQGSEA. The chain's CDR3 is CSGTARVANEQFF. The CDR3, as DNA: TGCAGCGGAACGGCGAGGGTGGCGAATGAGCAGTTCTTC.

The chain employs TRBV7-2 and TRBJ1-3, with TRBD1 matching over 9 bases. CDR3 length: 17 amino acids. With V trimmed by 2 bases and J by 2 bases, 7 bases remained unmatched. The germline gives CDR1 SGHTA, CDR2 FQGNSA. Here the CDR3 DNA reads TGTGCCAGCAGCTTAACAATGGACAGGGGCGCTGGAAACACCATATATTTT. It codes for CASSLTMDRGAGNTIYF.

This clonotype has a handful of counts. The chain uses TRBV3-1 and TRBJ2-7; a possible D gene is TRBD1 (5 bases). The CDR3 contains 12 residues. Germline loops: CDR1 LGHDT, CDR2 YNNKEL (reference sequence). V was clipped by 4 bases and J by 6 bases, with 10 bases between them. The CDR3 reads CASSPPGFEQYF. CDR3 coding DNA: TGTGCCAGCAGCCCCCCAGGGTTCGAGCAGTACTTC.

This clonotype came up a few times. The rearrangement links TRBV5-6 to TRBJ2-1; tentatively, D is TRBD1 (5 bases). The CDR3 has 13 amino acids. Germline CDR1 is SGHDT and CDR2 is YYEEEE. The germline V and J ends were trimmed by 0 bases and 8 bases, with 9 bases remaining between them. This chain's CDR3 is CASSLEVRDEQFF. CDR3 DNA: TGTGCCAGCAGCTTGGAGGTCAGGGATGAGCAGTTCTTC.

This chain connects TRBV20-1 to TRBJ2-7; a possible D gene is TRBD2 (5 bases). CDR1 is DFQATT and CDR2 is SNEGSKA in the germline V gene (reference sequence). V was clipped by 0 bases and J by 2 bases, with 14 bases between them. CDR3 size: 15 residues. This CDR3 is CSARDIYSGPYEQYF. CDR3 DNA sequence: TGCAGTGCTAGAGATATTTACAGCGGCCCCTACGAGCAGTACTTC.

There are a few counts of this clonotype. The CDR3 loop reads CAISETYQGGEQFF. The CDR3 nucleotides read TGTGCCATCAGTGAGACTTATCAGGGCGGTGAGCAGTTCTTC. The J gene is TRBJ2-1, the V gene TRBV10-3; maybe TRBD1 (5 bases). Germline V lookup: CDR1 ENHRY, CDR2 SYGVKD. The CDR3 runs to 14 residues. Trimming removed 2 bases from V and 9 bases from J, with 14 bases in between.

This clonotype was recorded a few times. The rearrangement joins TRBV5-1 to TRBJ1-6; possibly TRBD1 for D (6 bases). Deletions cut 4 bases from V and 9 bases from J, with 14 bases between. CDR3 length equals 14 residues. Germline loops: CDR1 SGHRS, CDR2 YFSETQ. CDR3 sequence (DNA): TGCGCCAGCAGCGGAGGGGGGTGGGGTTCACCCCTCCACTTT. This encodes CASSGGGWGSPLHF.